This T cell receptor beta chain was obtained from a study of technical replicates of blood from a handful of donors. CDR1 and CDR2 from the germline V gene are GTSNPN and SVGIG (reference sequence). Trimming removed 8 bases from V and 2 bases from J, with 10 bases in between. This CDR3 has 12 amino acids. Data came from immunoSEQ multiplex PCR; TCRdb stores just in-frame clones and leaves some out. The sample shows 85,000 to 100,000 clones, approximately 95% of them seen only once. The chain employs TRBV30 and TRBJ1-5, with D unresolved. Sample: T cells isolated from PBMCs. The sequence was collected from a human donor in good health. This CDR3 reads CAGDYGNQPQHF. The DNA for the CDR3 is TGTGCCGGAGATTACGGCAATCAGCCCCAGCATTTT.